The 31 T cell receptor beta chains presented below share a single source sample, sequenced in a study of blood T cell repertoires in COVID-19. Profiling relied on immunoSEQ multiplex PCR, and the TCRdb table lists in-frame clones only, not all of them. The sample lists about 250,000 clones; about four fifths were seen once. Sequencing was carried out using peripheral blood. All receptors derive from a man older than 75 with acute or convalescent COVID-19.

The rearrangement links TRBV6-5 to TRBJ2-7; 7 positions agree with TRBD1. There are 13 residues in the CDR3. CDR1 and CDR2 (germline): MNHEY, SVGAGI. V trimming: 4 bases; J trimming: 3 bases; junction bases outside the gene matches: 3. CDR3 sequence reads: CASSLRTGYEQYF. CDR3 nucleotide sequence: TGTGCCAGCAGTTTAAGGACAGGCTACGAGCAGTACTTC.

On this clone: This specimen includes other DNA sequences encoding the same CDR3. The V and J genes are TRBV5-5 and TRBJ2-7, with TRBD2 matching over 9 bases. Germline assignment: CDR1 SGHKS and CDR2 YYEKEE (reference sequence). The CDR3 totals 15 residues. V shed 0 bases, J shed 0 bases, and the junction held 1 base outside the gene matches. CDR3 sequence: CASSLGLAVSYEQYF. DNA of the CDR3: TGTGCCAGCAGCTTGGGACTAGCGGTCTCCTACGAGCAGTACTTC. The full variable domain, its missing parts supplied by reference TRBV5-5 and TRBJ2-7, is DAGVTQSPTHLIKTRGQQVTLRCSPISGHKSVSWYQQVLGQGPQFIFQYYEKEERGRGNFPDRFSARQFPNYSSELNVNALLLGDSALYLCASSLGLAVSYEQYFGPGTRLTVT.

This chain uses TRBV7-8 with TRBJ1-3; D not certain. The germline gives CDR1 SGHVS, CDR2 FQNEAQ. The CDR3 length is 15 residues. Between the trimmed V and J ends, which lost 8 bases and 1 base, there was a span of 15 bases. The CDR3 is CASARRRRSGNTIYF. Here the CDR3 DNA reads TGTGCCAGCGCCCGGAGGCGCCGATCTGGAAACACCATATATTTT.

This chain links TRBV9 with TRBJ2-2; TRBD1 matches at 7 bases. The V gene end was trimmed by 7 bases and the J gene end by 3 bases; junction bases not matched to a gene: 6. The CDR3 is made up of 14 amino acids. Per germline, CDR1 SGDLS and CDR2 YYNGEE. CDR3 nucleotides: TGTGCCAGCGGGGAGACAGGGCACACCGGGGAGCTGTTTTTT. As protein: CASGETGHTGELFF.

This rearrangement joins TRBV11-2 to TRBJ2-4; TRBD1 matches 7 bases. Germline V gene lookup returns CDR1 SGHAT and CDR2 FQNNGV. The CDR3 is 15 residues long. The V and J ends lost 6 bases and 3 bases, in that order; junction bases with no gene match: 8. CDR3 in DNA: TGTGCCAGCAGTCTTTTAACAGGGGTCAAAAACATTCAGTACTTC. Its translation is CASSLLTGVKNIQYF.

Only one count was recorded for this clone. The rearrangement joins TRBV20-1 to TRBJ2-1; D is ambiguous. The CDR3 consists of 11 residues. V gave up 6 bases and J gave up 7 bases, with 10 bases separating them. The V gene's germline CDR1 is DFQATT and CDR2 SNEGSKA (reference sequence). This CDR3 reads CSARPGNEQFF. DNA for the CDR3: TGCAGTGCCAGACCCGGTAATGAGCAGTTCTTC.

The rearrangement joins TRBV20-1 to TRBJ2-7; D unresolved. The CDR3 is 10 residues long. Germline values: CDR1 DFQATT, CDR2 SNEGSKA (reference sequence). Trimming left V 6 bases short and J 5 bases short, with 8 bases between. The CDR3 loop reads CSALRNEQYF. The CDR3, as DNA: TGCAGTGCGTTGCGGAACGAGCAGTACTTC.

This chain connects TRBV20-1 to TRBJ2-3; 13 bases agree with TRBD2. CDR1 is DFQATT and CDR2 is SNEGSKA in the germline V gene (reference sequence). There are 18 residues in the CDR3. Germline trimming cut 3 bases from V and 8 bases from J; bases unmatched to any gene: 17. CDR3 loop: CSASWYAGTSGKGPTQYF. The CDR3 region has the DNA TGCAGTGCTAGTTGGTATGCGGGGACTAGCGGGAAGGGCCCTACGCAGTATTTT.

J is TRBJ1-4 and V is TRBV5-1; D may be TRBD1 (6 bases). The ends were cut back, 4 bases at V and 10 bases at J, with 20 bases in the middle. This CDR3 region has 15 residues. In germline, CDR1 is SGHRS, CDR2 YFSETQ. The chain's CDR3 is CASSPSGGRGGKLFF. The CDR3 nucleotides read TGCGCCAGCAGCCCTTCCGGGGGGCGCGGCGGAAAACTGTTTTTT.

V gene TRBV6-1 combines with J gene TRBJ1-2; the D gene is possibly TRBD1 (5 bases). Trimming cost V 0 bases and J 3 bases, with 8 bases left between them. Germline loops: CDR1 MNHNS, CDR2 SASEGT. The CDR3 contains 14 residues. The DNA for the CDR3 is TGTGCCAGCAGTGAAGCGCGGGGACACTATGGCTACACCTTC. Its protein is CASSEARGHYGYTF.

The chain carries TRBV5-1 and TRBJ2-6; D not resolved. V was clipped by 4 bases and J by 0 bases, with 11 bases between them. From germline, CDR1 is SGHRS and CDR2 YFSETQ. CDR3 length: 16 amino acids. The CDR3 DNA is TGCGCCAGCAGCCACCAGGTCCACTCTGGGGCCAACGTCCTGACTTTC. Translating gives CASSHQVHSGANVLTF.

The V gene is TRBV19, the J gene TRBJ2-3; D call uncertain. V dropped 10 bases and J dropped 2 bases, with 19 bases sitting between them. The CDR3 is 15 residues long. The germline V gene encodes CDR1 LNHDA and CDR2 SQIVND (reference sequence). The DNA of the CDR3 is TGTGCCACCTGCGGCGGTGGCAGTGCCACAGATACGCAGTATTTT. Translating gives CATCGGGSATDTQYF.

The CDR3 DNA is TGTGCCAGCAACCCTCGCGGACAGGGGACAGATACGCAGTATTTT. This translates into CASNPRGQGTDTQYF. This rearrangement joins TRBV27 to TRBJ2-3; 9 nucleotides align to TRBD1. This CDR3 is built from 15 residues. The V and J ends lost 7 bases and 3 bases, in that order; junction bases with no gene match: 8. The germline gives CDR1 MNHEY, CDR2 SMNVEV (reference sequence).

The chain carries TRBV28 and TRBJ1-6, with 7 bases aligning to TRBD1. J lost 9 bases, V lost 3 bases, and 8 bases had no gene match. Looked up from germline, CDR1 is MDHEN and CDR2 is SYDVKM. This CDR3 region has 15 residues. The CDR3 reads CASSLHSGGSSPLHF. CDR3 in DNA: TGTGCCAGCAGTTTGCACTCAGGGGGAAGTTCACCCCTCCACTTT.

This clone has only a few counts. V usage is TRBV3-1 (or the pseudogene TRBV3-2) and J usage is TRBJ2-7; 8 bases are a match to TRBD2. Looked up from germline, CDR1 is LGHDT and CDR2 is YNNKEL (reference sequence). The length of the CDR3 is 14 residues. Trimming took 3 bases from V and 2 from J; bases not matched to a gene: 3. DNA of the CDR3: TGTGCCAGCAGCCATACGGGAGGGCCCTACGAGCAGTACTTC. It codes for CASSHTGGPYEQYF.

The chain uses TRBV4-2 and TRBJ2-4; possibly TRBD2 for D (6 bases). Germline lookup yields CDR1 LGHNA and CDR2 YNFKEQ. Between the trimmed V and J ends, which lost 0 bases and 0 bases, there was a span of 9 bases. CDR3 length equals 16 residues. The CDR3 loop is CASSQDIGGAKNIQYF. The CDR3 DNA follows: TGTGCCAGCAGCCAAGATATCGGGGGAGCCAAAAACATTCAGTACTTC.

This clone was seen more than once but under ten times. The rearrangement uses TRBV28 and TRBJ1-1, with D maybe TRBD1 (5 bases). The germline V gene has CDR1 MDHEN and CDR2 SYDVKM. The V and J ends lost 5 bases and 2 bases respectively, with 21 bases between them. The CDR3 length is 17 residues. The CDR3 nucleotides are TGTGCCAGCAGTCCGTTCGGGGGGGTGAGGGGAAACACTGAAGCTTTCTTT. Translated: CASSPFGGVRGNTEAFF.

This CDR3 is CASSSAQGAQGNTIYF. The CDR3 DNA follows: TGTGCCAGCAGTTCAGCCCAGGGGGCCCAGGGAAACACCATATATTTT. The chain recombines TRBV28 with TRBJ1-3, with 8 bases that match TRBD1. Germline V gives CDR1 MDHEN, CDR2 SYDVKM. CDR3 length equals 16 residues. The trim removed 4 bases at V and 4 bases at J, leaving 9 bases unmatched. Drawing the rest from reference TRBV28 and TRBJ1-3, the complete variable domain is DVKVTQSSRYLVKRTGEKVFLECVQDMDHENMFWYRQDPGLGLRLIYFSYDVKMKEKGDIPEGYSVSREKKERFSLILESASTNQTSMYLCASSSAQGAQGNTIYFGEGSWLTVV.

The rearrangement links TRBV3-1 (or the pseudogene TRBV3-2) to TRBJ1-2; D not certain. V was clipped by 3 bases and J by 2 bases, with 13 bases between them. The CDR3 contains 15 residues. From germline, CDR1 is LGHDT and CDR2 YNNKEL (reference sequence). The CDR3 here is CASSQTLAGNYGYTF. The CDR3 bases are TGTGCCAGCAGCCAGACTTTAGCGGGGAACTATGGCTACACCTTC.

The rearrangement joins TRBV14 to TRBJ2-1; TRBD2 might be the D (6 bases). The length of the CDR3 is 16 residues. Germline V lookup: CDR1 SGHDN, CDR2 FVKESK. V lost 2 bases, J lost 0 bases, and 11 bases lay in between. CDR3 loop: CASSQLSGYSYNEQFF. CDR3 sequence (DNA): TGTGCCAGCAGCCAACTTAGCGGATACTCCTACAATGAGCAGTTCTTC.

This chain links TRBV6-4 with TRBJ2-3, with 8 bases that match TRBD1. Germline CDR1 MRHNA, CDR2 SNTAGT. The trim removed 6 bases at V and 1 base at J, leaving 6 bases unmatched. The CDR3 extends over 15 amino acids. CDR3 amino acids: CASSAGQGGTDTQYF. The CDR3 region has the DNA TGTGCCAGCAGCGCCGGACAGGGTGGCACAGATACGCAGTATTTT.

This clone was seen only a few times. This chain joins TRBV7-9 and TRBJ2-3, with 11 bases lining up with TRBD1. The CDR3 is made up of 15 amino acids. V lost 5 bases, J lost 8 bases, and 9 bases stayed unmatched. Looked up from germline, CDR1 is SEHNR and CDR2 is FQNEAQ (reference sequence). CDR3 DNA sequence: TGTGCCAGCAGCGCCCGTACCGGGACAGGGGGTACGCAGTATTTT. It is translated as CASSARTGTGGTQYF.

The CDR3 loop reads CASSQDFLFPYEQYF. CDR3 bases: TGTGCCAGCAGCCAGGACTTTCTCTTCCCCTACGAGCAGTACTTC. The rearrangement joins TRBV5-5 to TRBJ2-7; D might be TRBD2 (5 bases). Trimming left V 4 bases short and J 2 bases short, with 16 bases between. CDR1 is SGHKS and CDR2 is YYEKEE in the germline V gene (reference sequence). CDR3 length: 15 residues.

The rearrangement links TRBV12-5 to TRBJ2-1, with D possibly being TRBD2 (6 bases). CDR1 LGHNT and CDR2 FRNRAP come from the germline V gene. CDR3 length: 13 amino acids. The V and J ends lost 5 bases and 8 bases respectively, with 13 bases between them. CDR3 nucleotides: TGTGCTAGTGGTCCGTGGGGAGGCTATGAGCAGTTCTTC. Its translation is CASGPWGGYEQFF.

The chain couples TRBV30 to TRBJ1-1, with 9 bases fitting TRBD1. The CDR3 covers 12 residues. The V gene's germline CDR1 is GTSNPN and CDR2 SVGIG (reference sequence). The ends lost 1 base at V and 11 bases at J; junction bases unmatched: 5. This chain's CDR3 is CAWSGPTGGAFF. Here the CDR3 DNA reads TGTGCCTGGAGTGGACCGACAGGGGGGGCTTTCTTT.

The gene calls are TRBV7-9 and TRBJ1-4; D gene ambiguous. Germline-derived CDR1 and CDR2 are SEHNR and FQNEAQ (reference sequence). CDR3 size: 15 residues. Deletions cut 2 bases from V and 7 bases from J, with 14 bases between. CDR3 in amino acids: CASSLNLFSGEKLFF. The CDR3 DNA reads TGTGCCAGCAGCTTAAACCTTTTTTCGGGTGAAAAACTGTTTTTT.

This clone was observed a single time. The gene calls are TRBV9 and TRBJ2-5; D is unresolved. The CDR3 length is 15 residues. Trimming cost V 0 bases and J 0 bases, with 9 bases left between them. CDR1 and CDR2 (germline): SGDLS, YYNGEE. The DNA for the CDR3 is TGTGCCAGCAGCGTAGCCGCCGGGTACCAAGAGACCCAGTACTTC. Translation: CASSVAAGYQETQYF.

V and J are TRBV11-2 and TRBJ1-3; 11 bases map to TRBD1. Germline CDR1 reads SGHAT; CDR2 reads FQNNGV. V gave up 4 bases and J gave up 4 bases; unmatched junction bases: 3. The CDR3 spans 15 residues. The CDR3 is CASSSGQGGGNTIYF. The CDR3 region has the DNA TGTGCCAGCAGCTCGGGACAGGGGGGAGGAAACACCATATATTTT.

In this sample, this clone turned up once. V is TRBV7-9 and J is TRBJ2-5, with 10 positions matching TRBD1. Germline CDR1 reads SEHNR; CDR2 reads FQNEAQ (reference sequence). The CDR3 runs to 16 residues. V was pared by 5 bases and J by 3 bases, with 9 bases of the junction left unmatched. The CDR3 bases are TGTGCCAGCAGCCCTGGGACAGGGGCGCAGGAAGAGACCCAGTACTTC. Translating it yields CASSPGTGAQEETQYF.

This clone was counted a single time. The genes are TRBV7-2 and TRBJ1-4; unclear D gene. Trimming pared 5 bases from V and 0 bases from J, leaving 7 bases between. This CDR3 contains 14 residues. From germline, CDR1 is SGHTA and CDR2 FQGNSA. The CDR3, as DNA: TGTGCCAGCAGCCGTCTGTCAACTAATGAAAAACTGTTTTTT. It specifies CASSRLSTNEKLFF.

The chain carries TRBV7-8 and TRBJ1-1; 10 bases agree with TRBD1. From germline, CDR1 is SGHVS and CDR2 FQNEAQ. The CDR3 loop spans 17 amino acids. V trimming: 1 base; J trimming: 0 bases; junction bases outside the gene matches: 5. Here the CDR3 reads CASSLVGTGAMNTEAFF. Here the CDR3 DNA reads TGTGCCAGCAGCTTAGTGGGGACAGGGGCCATGAACACTGAAGCTTTCTTT.